This T cell receptor (beta chain) was identified in a study of blood T cell repertoires in COVID-19. On the study more broadly: Sources were T cells, B-cell-depleted T cells, or PBMCs; the material itself was cDNA or gDNA.

The data were produced by immunoSEQ multiplex PCR, yet TCRdb's version contains in-frame clones alone and is incomplete. The table shows 200,000 to 300,000 clones, with approximately 80% occurring only once. This CDR3 contains 11 residues. Per the germline V gene, CDR1 is MDHEN and CDR2 is SYDVKM. V gave up 3 bases and J gave up 12 bases, with 11 bases separating them. The source of this sequence is a man aged 60 to 75 with acute or convalescent COVID-19. Sequencing input: peripheral blood. The V gene is TRBV28, the J gene TRBJ1-1; D is unresolved. The CDR3 DNA reads as TGTGCCAGCAGTTTTGCCGGGGATACTTTCTTT. As protein: CASSFAGDTFF.